This paragraph covers one T cell receptor beta chain sequence. The V end was cut by 0 bases, the J end by 7 bases, with 13 bases between. The CDR3 covers 16 residues. In germline, CDR1 is LGHNA, CDR2 YSLEER. Clones were read by immunoSEQ multiplex PCR, and TCRdb kept only the in-frame ones, dropping some. The sample lists around 250,000 clones; roughly nine tenths were seen once. This sample stems from a study of blood T cell repertoires in COVID-19. Those enrolled, adults aged roughly 18 to 95 years, came from about two dozen US areas. The sequence was collected from a human donor in a cohort exposed to, infected with or recovered from COVID-19 (not recorded which). The donor label of this sample is uncertain. The J gene is TRBJ1-6, the V gene TRBV4-3; D is unclear. Sequenced: PBMCs or T cells enriched from blood (not recorded which). CDR3 DNA sequence: TGCGCCAGCAGCCAAGATCAGTGGCAGGAAAATTCACCCCTCCACTTT. Its translation: CASSQDQWQENSPLHF.